These T cell receptor beta chains were read from a single sample in a study of blood T cell repertoires in COVID-19. Data came from immunoSEQ multiplex PCR; TCRdb stores just in-frame clones and leaves some out. In the table there are under 500,000 clones, roughly 90% of which are singletons. Sequenced input: peripheral blood. These receptors originate from a woman aged 30 to 39 with acute or convalescent COVID-19. CDR3s include the opening cysteine and the closing phenylalanine or tryptophan. D genes are given only for firm matches. The listing skips clone size in some rows; elsewhere it reads once, few, many or a size class.

clone_size	v_call	d_call	cdr3_length	j_call	cdr3_aa	cdr3_nt
-	TRBV4-2	TRBD1	17	TRBJ1-1	CASSAYGTESTNTEAFF	TGTGCCAGCAGCGCGTACGGGACAGAGTCCACGAACACTGAAGCTTTCTTT
-	TRBV10-1	TRBD1	14	TRBJ2-3	CASQDRGQADTQYF	TGCGCCAGCCAGGACAGGGGGCAGGCAGATACGCAGTATTTT
few	TRBV9	-	12	TRBJ2-3	CASSAYTDTQYF	TGTGCCAGCAGCGCGTACACAGATACGCAGTATTTT
-	TRBV5-6	TRBD1	15	TRBJ1-2	CASSVGQVRIYGYTF	TGTGCCAGCAGCGTCGGACAGGTCAGGATCTACGGCTACACCTTC
-	TRBV30	-	13	TRBJ2-1	CAWSPDRDNEQFF	TGTGCCTGGAGCCCGGACAGAGACAATGAGCAGTTCTTC
once	TRBV19	TRBD2	17	TRBJ2-1	CASSILSVAGTPDEQFF	TGTGCCAGTAGTATATTATCGGTAGCGGGGACCCCGGATGAGCAGTTCTTC
-	TRBV11-2	TRBD1	17	TRBJ2-3	CASSITGDRGPTDTQYF	TGTGCCAGCAGCATAACGGGGGACAGGGGACCCACAGATACGCAGTATTTT
medium-sized	TRBV5-6	-	15	TRBJ2-1	CASSFGYAGVNEQFF	TGTGCCAGCAGCTTTGGATATGCAGGGGTGAATGAGCAGTTCTTC
-	TRBV14	-	14	TRBJ1-2	CASSLRRGNYGYTF	TGTGCCAGCAGCCTGCGACGGGGAAACTATGGCTACACCTTC
-	TRBV6-5	TRBD2	14	TRBJ2-2	CASSYSGGAGELFF	TGTGCCAGCAGTTATAGCGGGGGGGCTGGGGAGCTGTTTTTT
-	TRBV5-1	TRBD1	15	TRBJ2-5	CASSGGQGSQETQYF	TGCGCCAGCAGCGGCGGACAGGGAAGCCAAGAGACCCAGTACTTC
-	TRBV6-5	TRBD1	13	TRBJ1-2	CASSSTDRDGYTF	TGTGCCAGCAGTTCGACGGACAGGGATGGCTACACCTTC
-	TRBV7-3	-	14	TRBJ2-3	CASSSLSGADTQYF	TGTGCCAGCAGCTCCCTTTCGGGGGCAGATACGCAGTATTTT
-	TRBV5-1	-	15	TRBJ1-2	CASSLGRGSGYGYTF	TGCGCCAGCAGCTTGGGGAGGGGAAGTGGCTATGGCTACACCTTC
few	TRBV6-5	-	13	TRBJ1-5	CASRGGMNQPQHF	TGTGCCAGCAGGGGAGGGATGAATCAGCCCCAGCATTTT
-	TRBV28	TRBD1	15	TRBJ1-6	CASASQGTGLSPLHF	TGTGCCAGCGCTTCTCAGGGGACAGGGCTATCACCCCTCCACTTT
-	TRBV7-3	-	15	TRBJ1-2	CASSLGRVEYYGYTF	TGTGCCAGCAGCTTAGGCAGGGTGGAGTACTATGGCTACACCTTC
-	TRBV5-1	TRBD2	15	TRBJ2-1	CASSLEGLADEEQFF	TGCGCCAGCAGCTTGGAGGGACTAGCGGACGAAGAGCAGTTCTTC
-	TRBV5-6	TRBD2	17	TRBJ2-3	CASSLFVGGSPTDTQYF	TGTGCCAGCAGCTTGTTCGTGGGGGGGTCCCCCACAGATACGCAGTATTTT
-	TRBV10-3	TRBD1	14	TRBJ2-7	CAIRNGDRGGEQYF	TGTGCCATACGAAACGGGGACAGGGGTGGAGAGCAGTACTTC
-	TRBV4-2	-	15	TRBJ2-7	CASSQESSGNYEQYF	TGTGCCAGCAGCCAAGAGTCTTCGGGGAACTACGAGCAGTACTTC
-	TRBV28	TRBD1	15	TRBJ1-1	CASSPETGMNSEAFF	TGTGCCAGCAGTCCCGAGACAGGGATGAACTCTGAAGCTTTCTTT
few	TRBV7-6	-	16	TRBJ1-6	CASSLGRPGINSPLHF	TGTGCCAGCAGCTTAGGAAGACCGGGGATTAATTCACCCCTCCACTTT
-	TRBV18	-	12	TRBJ2-3	CASSPFTDTQYF	TGTGCCAGCTCACCCTTCACAGATACGCAGTATTTT
-	TRBV2	-	14	TRBJ2-5	CASRIRQEQETQYF	TGTGCCAGCAGGATTCGACAGGAGCAAGAGACCCAGTACTTC
few	TRBV11-2	-	12	TRBJ2-7	CASSLDKDEQYF	TGTGCCAGCAGCCTCGACAAGGACGAGCAGTACTTC
-	TRBV11-2	TRBD2	15	TRBJ2-3	CASSLGGRSTDTQYF	TGTGCCAGCAGCTTGGGCGGGAGGAGCACAGATACGCAGTATTTT
-	TRBV20-1	TRBD1	17	TRBJ1-5	CSASTGTDLYSNQPQHF	TGCAGTGCTAGTACGGGGACAGACCTCTATAGCAATCAGCCCCAGCATTTT
-	TRBV27	-	17	TRBJ1-2	CASSPWPSRQENYGYTF	TGTGCCAGCAGTCCCTGGCCATCCCGACAGGAGAACTATGGCTACACCTTC
-	TRBV12-3/TRBV12-4	-	12	TRBJ1-2	CASSPRFYGYTF	TGTGCCAGCAGTCCCAGGTTCTATGGCTACACCTTC
-	TRBV6-1	-	15	TRBJ2-5	CASSESELGLETQYF	TGTGCCAGCAGTGAAAGCGAACTGGGTTTGGAGACCCAGTACTTC
-	TRBV27	TRBD1	16	TRBJ2-2	CASATTGGADTGELFF	TGTGCCAGCGCTACAACAGGGGGCGCCGACACCGGGGAGCTGTTTTTT
-	TRBV7-8	-	16	TRBJ1-4	CASSSGATASNEKLFF	TGTGCCAGCAGCTCAGGGGCGACGGCTTCTAATGAAAAACTGTTTTTT
-	TRBV28	-	14	TRBJ2-7	CASGGGGISDEQYF	TGTGCCAGCGGAGGGGGGGGGATATCCGACGAGCAGTACTTC
-	TRBV2	-	14	TRBJ1-2	CASILDRKTYGYTF	TGTGCCAGCATACTCGACAGGAAGACCTATGGCTACACCTTC
few	TRBV3-1/TRBV3-2	-	16	TRBJ2-7	CASSQGAWTRSYEQYF	TGTGCCAGCAGCCAAGGCGCTTGGACAAGATCCTACGAGCAGTACTTC
-	TRBV28	-	14	TRBJ1-1	CASSHDKENTEAFF	TGTGCCAGCAGCCACGACAAGGAGAACACTGAAGCTTTCTTT
-	TRBV6-6	TRBD1	15	TRBJ2-7	CASSTAGGVFNEQYF	TGTGCCAGCAGTACGGCAGGGGGTGTCTTTAACGAGCAGTACTTC
-	TRBV7-7	TRBD2	15	TRBJ2-3	CASSPLTGGPNTQYF	TGTGCCAGCAGTCCCCTTACGGGGGGGCCGAATACGCAGTATTTT